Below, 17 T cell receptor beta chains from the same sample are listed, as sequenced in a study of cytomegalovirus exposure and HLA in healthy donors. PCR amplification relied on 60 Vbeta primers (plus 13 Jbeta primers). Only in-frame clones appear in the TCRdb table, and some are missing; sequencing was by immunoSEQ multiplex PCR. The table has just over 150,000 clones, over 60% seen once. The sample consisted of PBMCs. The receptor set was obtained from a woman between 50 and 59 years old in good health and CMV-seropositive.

Here the CDR3 reads CAPKGGDTYEQYF. The CDR3 nucleotides read TGTGCCCCGAAGGGAGGGGATACCTACGAGCAGTACTTC. V is TRBV19 and J is TRBJ2-7; TRBD2 aligns across 7 bases. V lost 11 bases to trimming and J lost 2 bases; unmatched junction nucleotides: 9. The CDR3 contains 13 residues. CDR1 is LNHDA and CDR2 is SQIVND in the germline V gene (reference sequence).

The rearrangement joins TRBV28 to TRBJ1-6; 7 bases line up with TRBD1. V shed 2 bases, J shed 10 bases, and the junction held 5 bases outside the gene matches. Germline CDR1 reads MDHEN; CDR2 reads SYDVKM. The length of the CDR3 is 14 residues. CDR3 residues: CASSLIGGGSPLHF. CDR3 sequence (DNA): TGTGCCAGCAGTTTAATAGGGGGCGGCTCACCCCTCCACTTT.

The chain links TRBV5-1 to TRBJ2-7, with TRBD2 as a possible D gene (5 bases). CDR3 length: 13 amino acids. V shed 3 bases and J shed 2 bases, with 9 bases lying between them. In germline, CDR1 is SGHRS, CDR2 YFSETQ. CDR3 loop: CASSSQTTYEQYF. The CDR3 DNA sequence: TGCGCCAGCAGCTCACAGACTACCTACGAGCAGTACTTC.

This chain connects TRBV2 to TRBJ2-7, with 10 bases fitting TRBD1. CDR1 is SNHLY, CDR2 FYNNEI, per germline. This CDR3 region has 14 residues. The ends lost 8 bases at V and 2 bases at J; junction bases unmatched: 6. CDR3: CASGGTGAPYEQYF. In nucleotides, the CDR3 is TGTGCCAGCGGGGGGACAGGGGCCCCCTACGAGCAGTACTTC.

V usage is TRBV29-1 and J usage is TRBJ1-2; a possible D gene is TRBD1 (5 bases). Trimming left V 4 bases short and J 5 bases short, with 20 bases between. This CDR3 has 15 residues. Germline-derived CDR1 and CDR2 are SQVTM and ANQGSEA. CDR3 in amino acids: CSVVGAAPLRYGYTF. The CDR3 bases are TGCAGCGTTGTAGGGGCTGCACCCCTTCGTTATGGCTACACCTTC. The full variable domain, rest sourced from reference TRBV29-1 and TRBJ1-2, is SAVISQKPSRDICQRGTSLTIQCQVDSQVTMMFWYRQQPGQSLTLIATANQGSEATYESGFVIDKFPISRPNLTFSTLTVSNMSPEDSSIYLCSVVGAAPLRYGYTFGSGTRLTVV.

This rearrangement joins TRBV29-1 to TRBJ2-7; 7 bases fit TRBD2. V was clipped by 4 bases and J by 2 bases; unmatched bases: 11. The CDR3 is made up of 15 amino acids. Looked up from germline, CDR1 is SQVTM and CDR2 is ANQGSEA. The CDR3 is CSVVLRGKEPYEQYF. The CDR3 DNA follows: TGCAGCGTTGTCCTGCGGGGGAAGGAACCCTACGAGCAGTACTTC.

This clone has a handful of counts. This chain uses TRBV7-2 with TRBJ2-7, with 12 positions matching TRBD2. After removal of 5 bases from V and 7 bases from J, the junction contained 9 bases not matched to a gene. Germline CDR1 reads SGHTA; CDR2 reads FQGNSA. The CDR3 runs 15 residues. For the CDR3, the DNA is TGTGCCAGCAGCCCGACGGCGGGACTAGCGGGTGAGCAGTACTTC. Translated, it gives CASSPTAGLAGEQYF.

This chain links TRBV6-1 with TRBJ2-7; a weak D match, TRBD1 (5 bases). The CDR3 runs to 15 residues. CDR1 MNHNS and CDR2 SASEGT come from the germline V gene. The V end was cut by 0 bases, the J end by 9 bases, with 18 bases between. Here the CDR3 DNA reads TGTGCCAGCAGTGAAGCTGGCAGGGTTTTTGACGGGCAGTACTTC. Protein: CASSEAGRVFDGQYF.

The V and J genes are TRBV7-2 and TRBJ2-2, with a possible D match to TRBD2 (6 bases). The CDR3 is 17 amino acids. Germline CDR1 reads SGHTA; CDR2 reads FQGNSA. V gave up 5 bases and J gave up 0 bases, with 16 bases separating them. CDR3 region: CASSPEGGMPNTGELFF. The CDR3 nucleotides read TGTGCCAGCAGCCCCGAAGGCGGGATGCCGAACACCGGGGAGCTGTTTTTT. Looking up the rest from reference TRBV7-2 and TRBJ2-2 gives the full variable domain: GAGVSQSPSNKVTEKGKDVELRCDPISGHTALYWYRQSLGQGLEFLIYFQGNSAPDKSGLPSDRFSAERTGGSVSTLTIQRTQQEDSAVYLCASSPEGGMPNTGELFFGEGSRLTVL.

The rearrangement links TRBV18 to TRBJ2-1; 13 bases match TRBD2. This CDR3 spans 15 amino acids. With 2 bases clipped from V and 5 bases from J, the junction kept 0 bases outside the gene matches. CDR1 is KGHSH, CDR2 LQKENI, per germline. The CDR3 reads CASSPTSGRDNEQFF. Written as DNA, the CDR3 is TGTGCCAGCTCACCAACTAGCGGGAGGGACAATGAGCAGTTCTTC.

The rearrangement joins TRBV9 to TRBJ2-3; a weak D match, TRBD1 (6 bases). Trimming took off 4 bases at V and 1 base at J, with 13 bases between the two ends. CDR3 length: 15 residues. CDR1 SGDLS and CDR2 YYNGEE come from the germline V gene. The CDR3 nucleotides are TGTGCCAGCAGCCCGACAGGCAGGGGCACAGATACGCAGTATTTT. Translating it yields CASSPTGRGTDTQYF.

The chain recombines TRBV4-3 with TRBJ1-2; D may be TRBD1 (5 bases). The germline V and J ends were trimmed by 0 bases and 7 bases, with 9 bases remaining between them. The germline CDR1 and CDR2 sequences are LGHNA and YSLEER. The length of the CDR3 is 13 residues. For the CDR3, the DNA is TGCGCCAGCAGCCAAGAAAGCGGGGGTGGCTACACCTTC. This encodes CASSQESGGGYTF.

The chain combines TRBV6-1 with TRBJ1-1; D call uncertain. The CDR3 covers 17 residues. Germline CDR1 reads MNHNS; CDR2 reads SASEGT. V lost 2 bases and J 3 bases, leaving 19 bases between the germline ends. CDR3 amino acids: CASSEPVQSVLDTEAFF. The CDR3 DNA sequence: TGTGCCAGCAGTGAACCGGTCCAGAGCGTTCTTGACACTGAAGCTTTCTTT.

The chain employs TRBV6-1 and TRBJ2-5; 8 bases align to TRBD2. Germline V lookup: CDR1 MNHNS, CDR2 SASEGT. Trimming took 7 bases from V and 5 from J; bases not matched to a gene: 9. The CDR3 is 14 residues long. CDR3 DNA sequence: TGTGCCAGCAACGCCGGGGGGGGTGAGGAGACCCAGTACTTC. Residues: CASNAGGGEETQYF.

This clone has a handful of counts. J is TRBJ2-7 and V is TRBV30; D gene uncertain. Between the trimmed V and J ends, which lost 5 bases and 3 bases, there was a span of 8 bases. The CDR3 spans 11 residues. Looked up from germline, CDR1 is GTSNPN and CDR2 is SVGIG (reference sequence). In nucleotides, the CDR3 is TGTGCCTGGGATCAGAACTACGAGCAGTACTTC. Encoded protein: CAWDQNYEQYF.

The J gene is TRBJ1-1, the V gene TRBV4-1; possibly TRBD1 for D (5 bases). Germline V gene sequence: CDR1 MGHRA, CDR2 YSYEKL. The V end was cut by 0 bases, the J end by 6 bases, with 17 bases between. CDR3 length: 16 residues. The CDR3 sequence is CASSQDLGGEQSEAFF. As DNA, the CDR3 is TGCGCCAGCAGCCAAGATCTCGGGGGGGAGCAATCTGAAGCTTTCTTT.

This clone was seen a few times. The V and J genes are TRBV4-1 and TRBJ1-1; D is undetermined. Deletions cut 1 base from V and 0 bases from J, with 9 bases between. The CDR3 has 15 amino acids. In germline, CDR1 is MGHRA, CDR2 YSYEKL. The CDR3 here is CASSQGPDMNTEAFF. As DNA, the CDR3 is TGCGCCAGCAGCCAAGGCCCAGACATGAACACTGAAGCTTTCTTT.